The 32 T cell receptor beta chains below come from one sample, sequenced in a study of CXCR3-negative and CXCR3-positive naive CD8 T cells. Study-level points and caveats: Researchers report that CXCR3-positive naive cells carry more hydrophobic TRB CDR3s than CXCR3-negative naive cells.

Their antigen targets remain unknown. All TRB cDNA libraries came from 5' RACE performed with UMI labels. No DNA is given; TCRdb re-called the 5' RACE reads and lists each CDR3 protein once. This sample's table has over 70,000 distinct CDR3 sequences. The sample was naive CXCR3+ CD8+ T cells from blood. Subset indicated: CD45RO-CCR7+CD27+CD95- naive CD8+ T cells expressing CXCR3 (TNR3+). Every receptor here comes from a human donor in good health. Some clones in this sample may be carry-over from other donors' samples.

The V call is TRBV28, the J call TRBJ2-1; TCRdb proposes TRBD1, but this gene call is untestable without DNA. The CDR3 loop spans 12 amino acids. Per germline, CDR1 MDHEN and CDR2 SYDVKM. The CDR3 protein is CASSFPGNEQFF.

The V call is TRBV28, the J call TRBJ2-1; checking the TCRdb D call of TRBD1 is not possible without DNA. The V gene's germline CDR1 is MDHEN and CDR2 SYDVKM. The CDR3 has 13 amino acids. The CDR3 reads CASSLSLGDEQFF.

This chain uses TRBV28 with TRBJ2-2; there is no DNA to check the TCRdb D call of TRBD2. Germline V gene sequence: CDR1 MDHEN, CDR2 SYDVKM. The CDR3 extends over 17 amino acids. The CDR3 here is CASSFSSGMYIDGELFF.

V and J are TRBV7-6 and TRBJ1-5; the TCRdb D gene call, TRBD1, has no DNA to confirm it. Germline assignment: CDR1 SGHVS and CDR2 FNYEAQ. CDR3 length: 14 residues. The CDR3 here is CASSLAAWGQPQHF. Variable domain in full (rest from reference TRBV7-6 and TRBJ1-5): GAGVSQSPRYKVTKRGQDVALRCDPISGHVSLYWYRQALGQGPEFLTYFNYEAQQDKSGLPNDRFSAERPEGSISTLTIQRTEQRDSAMYRCASSLAAWGQPQHFGDGTRLSIL.

V and J are TRBV19 and TRBJ1-1; lacking DNA, the TRBD1 call made by TCRdb goes unchecked. The CDR3 is 15 residues long. Per the germline V gene, CDR1 is LNHDA and CDR2 is SQIVND (reference sequence). CDR3 residues: CASSIGQGGNTEAFF.

V gene TRBV7-9 combines with J gene TRBJ2-7; TCRdb's D call of TRBD2 is untestable without DNA. Germline-derived CDR1 and CDR2 are SEHNR and FQNEAQ (reference sequence). This CDR3 has 16 amino acids. The CDR3 sequence: CASSPLTSGRAEEQYF.

The V call is TRBV6-5, the J call TRBJ2-1. Per germline, CDR1 MNHEY and CDR2 SVGAGI. This CDR3 contains 11 residues. The CDR3 sequence: CASSSFNEQFF.

This sequence joins TRBV7-9 and TRBJ2-3; TCRdb calls TRBD2, which cannot be checked without DNA. The germline CDR1 and CDR2 sequences are SEHNR and FQNEAQ (reference sequence). The CDR3 consists of 16 residues. The CDR3 spells CASSWGASGSTDTQYF.

The chain recombines TRBV14 with TRBJ2-1; TCRdb designates TRBD1, a call that cannot be tested without DNA. There are 13 residues in the CDR3. Looked up from germline, CDR1 is SGHDN and CDR2 is FVKESK. CDR3 protein: CASRTGNENEQFF.

The chain uses TRBV7-9 and TRBJ1-6. Germline V lookup: CDR1 SEHNR, CDR2 FQNEAQ (reference sequence). The CDR3 length is 13 residues. This CDR3 reads CASSLVGYSPLHF. Full variable domain (missing parts from reference TRBV7-9 and TRBJ1-6): DTGVSQNPRHKITKRGQNVTFRCDPISEHNRLYWYRQTLGQGPEFLTYFQNEAQLEKSRLLSDRFSAERPKGSFSTLEIQRTEQGDSAMYLCASSLVGYSPLHFGNGTRLTVT.

This rearrangement joins TRBV12-3 or TRBV12-4 to TRBJ1-1. CDR3 length: 14 residues. This chain's CDR3 is CASSPDGMNTEAFF.

This chain links TRBV20-1 with TRBJ2-7. The CDR3 extends over 13 amino acids. Per germline, CDR1 DFQATT and CDR2 SNEGSKA (reference sequence). The CDR3 sequence: CSAQTGGFYEQYF.

V is TRBV7-9 and J is TRBJ2-7. There are 14 residues in the CDR3. The V gene's germline CDR1 is SEHNR and CDR2 FQNEAQ (reference sequence). The CDR3: CASSPLNSAYEQYF.

The chain links TRBV7-9 to TRBJ2-5. The CDR3 is 14 residues long. Germline lookup yields CDR1 SEHNR and CDR2 FQNEAQ (reference sequence). CDR3 region: CASSLLLGSETQYF.

J is TRBJ2-5 and V is TRBV15; TCRdb indicates TRBD1, and absent DNA this call remains unverified. The CDR3 consists of 14 residues. Germline CDR1 LNHNV, CDR2 YYDKDF (reference sequence). CDR3: CATSRPGSAETQYF.

The J gene is TRBJ2-1, the V gene TRBV5-1; absent DNA, TCRdb's TRBD1 call cannot be checked. The CDR3 has 13 residues. CDR1 SGHRS and CDR2 YFSETQ come from the germline V gene. CDR3 protein: CASSLGQGAEQFF. Full variable domain (missing parts from reference TRBV5-1 and TRBJ2-1): KAGVTQTPRYLIKTRGQQVTLSCSPISGHRSVSWYQQTPGQGLQFLFEYFSETQRNKGNFPGRFSGRQFSNSRSEMNVSTLELGDSALYLCASSLGQGAEQFFGPGTRLTVL.

The V and J genes are TRBV10-2 and TRBJ2-7. CDR1 and CDR2 (germline): WSHSY, SAAADI. This CDR3 spans 13 amino acids. The CDR3: CASSEGSSYEQYF.

The chain joins TRBV15 to TRBJ2-2. CDR1 and CDR2 from the germline V gene are LNHNV and YYDKDF (reference sequence). The CDR3 is 15 amino acids. The CDR3 sequence is CATSRDRVATGELFF.

This CDR3 is CASGLSGGSYEQYF. The genes are TRBV5-1 and TRBJ2-7. The CDR3 contains 14 residues. Germline CDR1 SGHRS, CDR2 YFSETQ.

The rearrangement uses TRBV28 and TRBJ2-3. The CDR3 sequence is 11 residues long. Per germline, CDR1 MDHEN and CDR2 SYDVKM. CDR3 residues: CASNAWDTQYF.

V usage is TRBV4-3 and J usage is TRBJ2-3; TCRdb picks TRBD1, but there is no DNA to check that call. Germline lookup yields CDR1 LGHNA and CDR2 YSLEER. The CDR3 is made up of 17 amino acids. CDR3 protein: CASSPAIGGEVRDTQYF.

The CDR3 region is CASNRDRDSDQPQHF. The chain couples TRBV12-3 or TRBV12-4 to TRBJ1-5; TCRdb gives TRBD1 as the D gene, but with no DNA this cannot be confirmed. The CDR3 has 15 residues.

CDR3 sequence: CASSDTNRGGTGELFF. The chain uses TRBV7-2 and TRBJ2-2; TCRdb's D call, TRBD1, is unchecked because there is no DNA. CDR1 and CDR2 (germline): SGHTA, FQGNSA. This CDR3 has 16 amino acids.

This CDR3 reads CATSPRGLAGGLNEQFF. The chain uses TRBV15 and TRBJ2-1; the D gene TCRdb calls, TRBD2, cannot be checked with no DNA. CDR1 LNHNV and CDR2 YYDKDF come from the germline V gene (reference sequence). This CDR3 is 17 amino acids long. Looking up the rest from reference TRBV15 and TRBJ2-1 gives the full variable domain: DAMVIQNPRYQVTQFGKPVTLSCSQTLNHNVMYWYQQKSSQAPKLLFHYYDKDFNNEADTPDNFQSRRPNTSFCFLDIRSPGLGDTAMYLCATSPRGLAGGLNEQFFGPGTRLTVL.

The chain has TRBV27 and TRBJ2-7; TCRdb names TRBD1, which stays unverified in the absence of DNA. Germline lookup yields CDR1 MNHEY and CDR2 SMNVEV (reference sequence). The CDR3 is 17 amino acids. CDR3 amino acids: CASSQRAPGQAPYEQYF.

The J gene is TRBJ2-7, the V gene TRBV29-1; TCRdb calls TRBD2, which cannot be checked without DNA. Germline CDR1 and CDR2: SQVTM and ANQGSEA. This CDR3 region has 16 residues. The CDR3 reads CSVGTSGIRSSYEQYF.

The chain is built from TRBV5-4 and TRBJ2-7. Per germline, CDR1 SGHNT and CDR2 YYREEE (reference sequence). CDR3 size: 13 residues. CDR3 in amino acids: CASTQDSSYEQYF. Full variable domain (outside the CDR3, taken from reference TRBV5-4 and TRBJ2-7): ETGVTQSPTHLIKTRGQQVTLRCSSQSGHNTVSWYQQALGQGPQFIFQYYREEENGRGNFPPRFSGLQFPNYSSELNVNALELDDSALYLCASTQDSSYEQYFGPGTRLTVT.

This rearrangement joins TRBV9 to TRBJ2-7. The CDR3 contains 15 residues. Germline V gene lookup returns CDR1 SGDLS and CDR2 YYNGEE. The CDR3 sequence: CASSVGREMTYEQYF.

V is TRBV4-1 and J is TRBJ2-7. Germline V CDR1 and CDR2: MGHRA, YSYEKL. The CDR3 covers 15 residues. The CDR3 is CASSQDFHYPYEQYF.

The V gene is TRBV2, the J gene TRBJ2-3; TCRdb outputs TRBD2, but without DNA this stays unchecked. The length of the CDR3 is 16 residues. Germline CDR1 and CDR2: SNHLY and FYNNEI. CDR3 residues: CASSEPTSDSTDTQYF.

This sequence joins TRBV6-6 and TRBJ2-3; TCRdb's D gene call, TRBD1, goes unchecked for lack of DNA. There are 15 residues in the CDR3. The germline gives CDR1 MNHNY, CDR2 SVGAGI (reference sequence). The CDR3 loop is CASRAGTGGTDTQYF.

The genes are TRBV6-6 and TRBJ2-1; no DNA is available, so the TRBD2 call from TCRdb remains unchecked. This CDR3 region has 13 residues. Germline V gene sequence: CDR1 MNHNY, CDR2 SVGAGI (reference sequence). CDR3 loop: CASSYSLAGEQFF.